This T cell receptor (beta chain) was identified in a study of blood T cell repertoires in COVID-19. Study as a whole: Whether acute or convalescent, the COVID-19 samples came from the United States, Italy and Spain.

Authors' data handling: Nucleated cell number was recorded as an estimate derived from reference gene primer amplification. Only in-frame clones appear in the TCRdb table, and some are missing; sequencing was by immunoSEQ multiplex PCR. V, J and clone size were drawn from that table, and D and trimming were deduced from the DNA. The sample holds 200,000 to 250,000 clones, approximately 81% seen once. CDR1 is SNHLY, CDR2 FYNNEI, per germline. This CDR3 comprises 12 residues. The trim removed 7 bases at V and 6 bases at J, leaving 3 bases unmatched. The clonotype originates from a man aged 25 to 40 with active or convalescent COVID-19. The chain couples TRBV2 to TRBJ1-2; 9 bases match TRBD1. The sequencing input was peripheral blood. CDR3 in DNA: TGTGCCAGCACGCGGACAGGGGATGGCTACACCTTC. Translation gives CASTRTGDGYTF.